These 5 T cell receptor beta chains were sequenced from one sample in a study of cytomegalovirus exposure and HLA in healthy donors. A multiplex PCR was run with 60 Vbeta primers and 13 Jbeta primers. Only in-frame clones appear in the TCRdb table, and some are missing; sequencing was by immunoSEQ multiplex PCR. The profile shows approximately 280,000 clones, roughly 90% of them singletons. The material sequenced was PBMCs. These TCRs come from a woman between 18 and 30 years old in good health and CMV-seronegative.

The V gene is TRBV12-5, the J gene TRBJ2-7; possibly TRBD2 for D (5 bases). CDR1 LGHNT and CDR2 FRNRAP come from the germline V gene. This CDR3 contains 11 residues. V was trimmed by 7 bases and J by 3 bases, leaving 7 bases between them. CDR3 loop: CASARDYEQYF. CDR3 DNA: TGTGCTAGTGCCCGGGACTACGAGCAGTACTTC.

The rearrangement joins TRBV20-1 to TRBJ2-1; weak D call: TRBD2 (5 bases). The germline V gene has CDR1 DFQATT and CDR2 SNEGSKA (reference sequence). The V end was cut by 3 bases, the J end by 7 bases, with 7 bases between. The CDR3 extends over 11 amino acids. CDR3 coding DNA: TGCAGTGCTAGTGCGGGTAATGAGCAGTTCTTC. Translating gives CSASAGNEQFF.

This clone was seen just once. This sequence joins TRBV27 and TRBJ2-1; D may be TRBD2 (7 bases). The V gene lost 2 bases and the J gene lost 3 bases, with 11 bases spanning the gap. Germline V gene data show CDR1 as MNHEY and CDR2 as SMNVEV (reference sequence). The CDR3 length is 15 residues. The CDR3 loop is CASSLAGAHYNEQFF. The CDR3 DNA follows: TGTGCCAGCAGTTTAGCGGGGGCCCACTACAATGAGCAGTTCTTC.

This clone has a single count. The chain couples TRBV29-1 to TRBJ1-1; D gene unclear. The V gene's germline CDR1 is SQVTM and CDR2 ANQGSEA. This CDR3 contains 13 residues. Trimming removed 6 bases from V and 2 bases from J, with 13 bases in between. The CDR3 protein is CSVVRDYNTEAFF. CDR3 bases: TGCAGCGTGGTACGGGATTATAACACTGAAGCTTTCTTT.

The chain carries TRBV9 and TRBJ1-3; D is uncertain. CDR3 length equals 15 residues. From germline, CDR1 is SGDLS and CDR2 YYNGEE. Trimming stripped 1 base from V and 2 bases from J, with 10 bases between. For the CDR3, the DNA is TGTGCCAGCAGCGTAACGGGAATCGCTGGAAACACCATATATTTT. It encodes CASSVTGIAGNTIYF.